Each of the 20 T cell receptor beta chains below was sequenced from the same sample in a study of shared clonotypes between healthy human individuals. Libraries were prepared by immunoSEQ multiplex PCR; TCRdb keeps only in-frame clonotypes and omits some of them. The sample holds approximately 2.5 million clones, over 85% seen once. The sequenced sample was naive CD4+ T cells sorted from blood. Subset here: CD45RA+ positively selected. Receptors were obtained from a man between 18 and 35 years old in good health.

The gene calls are TRBV30 and TRBJ2-3, with 7 bases fitting TRBD1. This CDR3 is built from 12 residues. The V gene end was trimmed by 8 bases and the J gene end by 1 base; junction bases not matched to a gene: 3. The germline gives CDR1 GTSNPN, CDR2 SVGIG (reference sequence). The CDR3 region is CALGQGTDTQYF. The CDR3 nucleotides are TGTGCCCTTGGACAGGGCACAGATACGCAGTATTTT.

V gene TRBV30 combines with J gene TRBJ2-1, with D uncertain. The CDR3 has 11 amino acids. With 2 bases removed from V and 5 bases from J, the gap between germline ends came to 4 bases. Germline V gene data show CDR1 as GTSNPN and CDR2 as SVGIG (reference sequence). The CDR3 loop reads CAWSSHNEQFF. The CDR3, as DNA: TGTGCCTGGAGTAGTCACAATGAGCAGTTCTTC.

The chain has TRBV5-5 and TRBJ1-2; no reliable D call. Germline CDR1 is SGHKS and CDR2 is YYEKEE (reference sequence). This CDR3 region has 15 residues. The germline V and J ends were trimmed by 0 bases and 0 bases, with 9 bases remaining between them. DNA of the CDR3: TGTGCCAGCAGCTTGGGGAGCGGAGCTAACTATGGCTACACCTTC. Translation gives CASSLGSGANYGYTF.

V is TRBV27 and J is TRBJ2-1; D is unresolved. Germline V gives CDR1 MNHEY, CDR2 SMNVEV (reference sequence). Trimming stripped 5 bases from V and 9 bases from J, with 14 bases between. The CDR3 is 13 amino acids. The CDR3 DNA reads as TGTGCCAGCAGTCCTACAAATGTGGGTGAGCAGTTCTTC. It encodes CASSPTNVGEQFF.

The chain links TRBV9 to TRBJ2-1, with 15 bases matching TRBD2. This CDR3 contains 19 residues. V shed 4 bases and J 2 bases; nucleotides not matched to a gene: 10. The germline V gene has CDR1 SGDLS and CDR2 YYNGEE. The CDR3 sequence is CASSSPPGLAGGTYNEQFF. The CDR3 nucleotides are TGTGCCAGCAGCTCCCCCCCGGGACTAGCGGGGGGAACCTACAATGAGCAGTTCTTC.

Comment on this clone: Other DNA sequences in the sample encode the same CDR3. The chain uses TRBV29-1 and TRBJ2-2; D not certain. The V gene lost 6 bases and the J gene lost 4 bases, with 6 bases spanning the gap. This CDR3 has 11 residues. Germline V gives CDR1 SQVTM, CDR2 ANQGSEA. As DNA, the CDR3 is TGCAGCGTCGAATCCACCGGGGAGCTGTTTTTT. Protein sequence: CSVESTGELFF.

Note on this clone: In the same sample, other DNA sequences code for this CDR3. The chain joins TRBV5-1 to TRBJ2-7, with D unclear. V dropped 4 bases and J dropped 0 bases, with 5 bases sitting between them. CDR1 is SGHRS and CDR2 is YFSETQ in the germline V gene. The CDR3 runs 12 residues. The CDR3 DNA follows: TGCGCCAGCAGCAGCGACTCCTACGAGCAGTACTTC. Translated, it gives CASSSDSYEQYF.

The chain carries TRBV30 and TRBJ1-4; D gene ambiguous. Germline CDR1 GTSNPN, CDR2 SVGIG (reference sequence). V was pared by 1 base and J by 7 bases, with 7 bases between. The CDR3 consists of 12 residues. The CDR3 region has the DNA TGTGCCTGGAGTGAGAGGTCTGAAAAACTGTTTTTT. Translated, it gives CAWSERSEKLFF.

The V call is TRBV7-2, the J call TRBJ2-1; possibly TRBD1 or TRBD2 for D (6 bases each). V was cut by 5 bases and J by 6 bases, with 14 bases left in between. The germline gives CDR1 SGHTA, CDR2 FQGNSA. The CDR3 spans 14 residues. The CDR3 region has the DNA TGTGCCAGCAGCCCCACTTCGGGGGCCAATGAGCAGTTCTTC. Its protein is CASSPTSGANEQFF. Together with reference TRBV7-2 and TRBJ2-1, the CDR3 gives the full variable domain: GAGVSQSPSNKVTEKGKDVELRCDPISGHTALYWYRQSLGQGLEFLIYFQGNSAPDKSGLPSDRFSAERTGGSVSTLTIQRTQQEDSAVYLCASSPTSGANEQFFGPGTRLTVL.

The gene calls are TRBV7-9 and TRBJ2-6; no reliable D call. Trimming removed 3 bases at V and 2 bases at J, with 11 bases between. The CDR3 spans 16 residues. Germline V lookup: CDR1 SEHNR, CDR2 FQNEAQ (reference sequence). The CDR3 nucleotides are TGTGCCAGCAGCTTGGCAGTTGGCGCTGGGGCCAACGTCCTGACTTTC. Its protein product is CASSLAVGAGANVLTF.

V and J are TRBV28 and TRBJ1-3; no definite D call. The CDR3 extends over 12 amino acids. CDR1 MDHEN and CDR2 SYDVKM come from the germline V gene. Trimming shortened V by 7 bases and J by 4 bases, and 8 bases separated the two germline ends. The CDR3 loop reads CASTPEGNTIYF. The CDR3 region has the DNA TGTGCCAGCACCCCTGAAGGAAACACCATATATTTT.

On this clone itself: This specimen includes other DNA sequences encoding the same CDR3. The CDR3 DNA reads as TGTGCCAGCTCACCACCGGTGGAAGAGACCCAGTACTTC. Translation gives CASSPPVEETQYF. The rearrangement links TRBV18 to TRBJ2-5; D is unresolved. The CDR3 is 13 amino acids. Between the trimmed V and J ends, which lost 0 bases and 3 bases, there was a span of 5 bases. CDR1 and CDR2 (germline): KGHSH, LQKENI. The variable domain in full, with the rest retrieved from reference TRBV18 and TRBJ2-5, is NAGVMQNPRHLVRRRGQEARLRCSPMKGHSHVYWYRQLPEEGLKFMVYLQKENIIDESGMPKERFSAEFPKEGPSILRIQQVVRGDSAAYFCASSPPVEETQYFGPGTRLLVL.

The chain employs TRBV7-2 and TRBJ2-5, with D maybe TRBD2 (5 bases). This CDR3 spans 20 amino acids. The germline V gene has CDR1 SGHTA and CDR2 FQGNSA. Trimming shortened V by 0 bases and J by 4 bases, and 27 bases separated the two germline ends. This chain's CDR3 is CASSLASPLGAEPARETQYF. In DNA, the CDR3 is TGTGCCAGCAGCTTAGCTTCCCCACTAGGAGCGGAGCCCGCCCGAGAGACCCAGTACTTC.

The chain recombines TRBV5-1 with TRBJ2-3, with D perhaps matching TRBD1 (5 bases). Germline-derived CDR1 and CDR2 are SGHRS and YFSETQ. The CDR3 runs to 14 residues. V lost 2 bases and J 4 bases, leaving 11 bases between the germline ends. The CDR3 loop reads CASSLSGASDTQYF. CDR3 coding DNA: TGCGCCAGCAGCTTAAGTGGGGCTTCAGATACGCAGTATTTT.

The chain uses TRBV29-1 and TRBJ2-5; D is unclear. The CDR3 has 13 amino acids. Trimming took off 4 bases at V and 2 bases at J, with 11 bases between the two ends. Germline CDR1 reads SQVTM; CDR2 reads ANQGSEA. CDR3 bases: TGCAGCGTTGTGTGGCCGGTACAAGAGACCCAGTACTTC. It is translated as CSVVWPVQETQYF.

In DNA, the CDR3 is TGTGCCAGCAGTGAAGGACTGCGCACAGATACGCAGTATTTT. Translation gives CASSEGLRTDTQYF. V usage is TRBV6-1 and J usage is TRBJ2-3, with no clear D. Germline CDR1 is MNHNS and CDR2 is SASEGT. The V end was cut by 1 base, the J end by 1 base, with 6 bases between. This CDR3 is built from 14 residues.

The V call is TRBV5-1, the J call TRBJ2-3; 8 bases line up with TRBD2. CDR1 and CDR2 from the germline V gene are SGHRS and YFSETQ. After removal of 4 bases from V and 4 bases from J, the junction contained 5 bases not matched to a gene. The CDR3 extends over 14 amino acids. CDR3 nucleotide sequence: TGCGCCAGCAGCAATAGCGGGGTGGCAGATACGCAGTATTTT. The encoded protein is CASSNSGVADTQYF. The complete variable domain, with remaining parts taken from reference TRBV5-1 and TRBJ2-3, reads KAGVTQTPRYLIKTRGQQVTLSCSPISGHRSVSWYQQTPGQGLQFLFEYFSETQRNKGNFPGRFSGRQFSNSRSEMNVSTLELGDSALYLCASSNSGVADTQYFGPGTRLTVL.

This rearrangement joins TRBV5-4 to TRBJ2-5; D is undetermined. The germline CDR1 and CDR2 sequences are SGHNT and YYREEE (reference sequence). The V end was cut by 4 bases, the J end by 5 bases, with 15 bases between. The CDR3 runs to 14 residues. The CDR3, as DNA: TGTGCCAGCAGCGGCGGAAGTTTTGGGGAGACCCAGTACTTC. Residues: CASSGGSFGETQYF.

As for this clone: Other DNA variants within this sample encode the same CDR3. This chain joins TRBV20-1 and TRBJ2-5; D is uncertain. CDR1 and CDR2 from the germline V gene are DFQATT and SNEGSKA (reference sequence). Deletions cut 3 bases from V and 4 bases from J, with 3 bases between. The CDR3 loop spans 10 amino acids. The DNA of the CDR3 is TGCAGTGCTAGTCTAGAGACCCAGTACTTC. It codes for CSASLETQYF.

This sequence joins TRBV9 and TRBJ2-7; 7 bases map to TRBD2. The germline V gene encodes CDR1 SGDLS and CDR2 YYNGEE. Losses at the gene ends were 0 bases for V and 0 bases for J; bases not matched to a gene: 6. The CDR3 covers 16 residues. The CDR3 DNA reads as TGTGCCAGCAGCGTAGAAGAAGGCGGGAGCTCCTACGAGCAGTACTTC. It codes for CASSVEEGGSSYEQYF.